This T cell receptor beta chain was profiled in a study of Graves' ophthalmopathy and Graves' hyperthyroidism. In germline, CDR1 is SGHRS, CDR2 YFSETQ. V lost 4 bases, J lost 2 bases, and 15 bases lay in between. This CDR3 is 15 amino acids long. Pregnancy or lactation, uncontrolled infections and other autoimmune diseases were grounds for excluding patients. Amplification targeted the TCR beta CDR3 regions, with RNA transcripts as the source material. The first round was an RT-PCR with HTBI primers, and the second round was a multiplex PCR. TCRdb analysed the multiplex PCR reads with MiXCR anew, one entry per CDR3 protein. The sample consists of more than 1,000,000 distinct CDR3 sequences, around a third of them appearing once. With regard to this clonotype: Its matching antigen is unknown.

Overall study results and limits: Among expanded thyroid clonotypes above 0.001 frequency, most also occurred in blood.

Material for sequencing was peripheral blood or thyroid tissue (not recorded which). This receptor was obtained from an adult man with Graves' hyperthyroidism. The V call is TRBV5-1, the J call TRBJ1-1, with D possibly being TRBD1 (5 bases). DNA of the CDR3: TGCGCCAGCAGCGATCGGGGCAGACATAACACTGAAGCTTTCTTT. It is translated as CASSDRGRHNTEAFF.